This T cell receptor beta chain was documented in a study of regulatory T cells in long-lasting Graves disease. Study-wide results and limits: New patients shared 970 or so public clonotypes, and persistent patients shared more, with a few thousand.

There are a few counts of this clonotype. The antigen is unknown. Construction of the TCR beta libraries employed iRepertoire HTBI primers in conjunction with Arm-PCR of CDR3 regions. TCRdb fed the multiplex PCR reads into MiXCR, producing one record per CDR3 protein. The sample shows around 500,000 distinct CDR3 sequences, roughly 13% of them seen only once. The J segment lost 7 bases and the V segment lost 7 bases, leaving 13 bases of the junction unmatched. Germline V gives CDR1 LNHDA, CDR2 SQIVND (reference sequence). The CDR3 contains 16 residues. As for time point: newly diagnosed GD, antithyroid drugs for less than 3 months. With RNA extracted from PBMCs as input, the TCR library was made. In addition, the sample was reused for a study of T cells in Graves' hyperthyroidism and ophthalmopathy. As that study records: Carried out on the TCR CDR3, a first-round RT-PCR used the HTBI primer set.

This specimen was peripheral blood mononuclear cells (PBMCs), taken at new diagnosis, from a patient treated with antithyroid drugs. V usage is TRBV19 and J usage is TRBJ1-2, with 12 positions matching TRBD1. This clonotype was obtained from a young man with Graves disease. Here the CDR3 reads CASTLGGQGAFSGYTF. The DNA for the CDR3 is TGTGCCAGTACCCTGGGGGGACAGGGGGCATTCTCTGGCTACACCTTC.